These 21 T cell receptor beta chains came from one sample sequenced in a study of blood T cell repertoires in COVID-19. Profiled with immunoSEQ multiplex PCR; TCRdb holds only in-frame clones, not every one. Of about 200,000 clones listed, around 83% are singletons. The sequenced sample was peripheral blood. These receptors came from an elderly woman with acute or convalescent COVID-19.

A few counts support this clone. The chain couples TRBV3-1 (or the pseudogene TRBV3-2) to TRBJ1-1; possible D gene TRBD1, 6 bases. The germline gives CDR1 LGHDT, CDR2 YNNKEL (reference sequence). This CDR3 comprises 14 residues. V lost 7 bases and J 6 bases, leaving 18 bases between the germline ends. The CDR3 coding sequence is TGTGCCAGCACTCGAGAAGGGTACAGGGCTGAAGCTTTCTTT. Amino acid sequence: CASTREGYRAEAFF.

The chain joins TRBV18 to TRBJ2-3; possibly TRBD2 for D (5 bases). V was cut by 8 bases and J by 1 base, with 13 bases left in between. The length of the CDR3 is 14 residues. CDR1 and CDR2 from the germline V gene are KGHSH and LQKENI. The CDR3 DNA is TGTGCCAGCCGTCTGAGCGGCCGCACAGATACGCAGTATTTT. Amino acid sequence: CASRLSGRTDTQYF.

The gene calls are TRBV28 and TRBJ1-1; TRBD1 matches at 10 bases. The germline gives CDR1 MDHEN, CDR2 SYDVKM. The V and J ends lost 9 bases and 5 bases, in that order; junction bases with no gene match: 15. The CDR3 consists of 16 residues. This chain's CDR3 is CASPPDRGKRGTEAFF. The CDR3 DNA is TGTGCCAGTCCCCCGGACAGGGGGAAGAGGGGGACTGAAGCTTTCTTT.

Worth noting for this clone: At one of its ends the junction is not consistent with the germline gene, which may arise from a read error. The rearrangement joins TRBV6-2 or TRBV6-3 to TRBJ2-5, with a tentative D call TRBD2 (6 bases). Germline CDR1 reads MNHEY; CDR2 reads SVGEGT. This CDR3 contains 17 residues. The CDR3 spells CASTYLGGGPNQETQYF. CDR3 in DNA: TGTGCCAGCACTTACCTGGGGGGTGGCCCGAACCAAGAGACCCAGTACTTC.

V usage is TRBV7-2 and J usage is TRBJ2-5; TRBD1 matches 11 bases. The V gene's germline CDR1 is SGHTA and CDR2 FQGNSA. The V segment lost 3 bases and the J segment 5 bases; nucleotides outside the gene matches: 8. The CDR3 runs to 16 residues. Here the CDR3 reads CASSFQGTGGGETQYF. Written as DNA, the CDR3 is TGTGCCAGCAGCTTCCAAGGGACAGGGGGTGGGGAGACCCAGTACTTC.

The V call is TRBV5-1, the J call TRBJ2-5; D perhaps matches TRBD2 (5 bases). Germline V gene lookup returns CDR1 SGHRS and CDR2 YFSETQ. The CDR3 is made up of 15 amino acids. Deletions cut 5 bases from V and 1 base from J, with 15 bases between. The DNA of the CDR3 is TGCGCCAGCAGAGGCATCCGGGGATCCCAAGAGACCCAGTACTTC. Residues: CASRGIRGSQETQYF.

V is TRBV7-2 and J is TRBJ2-4; possible D gene TRBD1, 5 bases. Germline V gives CDR1 SGHTA, CDR2 FQGNSA. V dropped 0 bases and J dropped 8 bases, with 11 bases sitting between them. The CDR3 spans 14 residues. CDR3 sequence (DNA): TGTGCCAGCAGCTTAGCAGCAGGGTCGGACATTCAGTACTTC. Translating gives CASSLAAGSDIQYF.

This clone was recorded a few times. The V and J genes are TRBV7-9 and TRBJ2-1; 9 bases are a match to TRBD1. The CDR3 length is 15 residues. Losses at the gene ends were 3 bases for V and 3 bases for J; bases not matched to a gene: 3. Per the germline V gene, CDR1 is SEHNR and CDR2 is FQNEAQ (reference sequence). CDR3 DNA sequence: TGTGCCAGCAGCTTGGGACAGGGAGGCTACAATGAGCAGTTCTTC. Amino acid sequence: CASSLGQGGYNEQFF. Variable domain in full (rest from reference TRBV7-9 and TRBJ2-1): DTGVSQNPRHKITKRGQNVTFRCDPISEHNRLYWYRQTLGQGPEFLTYFQNEAQLEKSRLLSDRFSAERPKGSFSTLEIQRTEQGDSAMYLCASSLGQGGYNEQFFGPGTRLTVL.

The V gene is TRBV4-3, the J gene TRBJ2-7, with 8 positions matching TRBD1. The CDR3 has 17 amino acids. CDR1 is LGHNA, CDR2 YSLEER, per germline. V dropped 0 bases and J dropped 4; count of bases not matched to a gene: 11. The CDR3 protein is CASSQDLVSDRAYEQYF. DNA for the CDR3: TGCGCCAGCAGCCAAGATCTGGTATCGGACAGGGCTTACGAGCAGTACTTC.

This rearrangement joins TRBV5-1 to TRBJ2-7; TRBD2 aligns across 7 bases. Germline loops: CDR1 SGHRS, CDR2 YFSETQ. The CDR3 is made up of 16 amino acids. V trimming: 1 base; J trimming: 4 bases; junction bases outside the gene matches: 11. In nucleotides, the CDR3 is TGCGCCAGCAGCTTGATGTTTAGGCTAGCGGCATACGAGCAGTACTTC. The encoded protein is CASSLMFRLAAYEQYF.

The V gene is TRBV7-2, the J gene TRBJ2-1; D is unclear. Deletions cut 5 bases from V and 4 bases from J, with 12 bases between. The germline V gene has CDR1 SGHTA and CDR2 FQGNSA. The CDR3 totals 14 residues. The CDR3 DNA reads as TGTGCCAGCAGCCCCGCGGTAGATTACAATGAGCAGTTCTTC. Its translation is CASSPAVDYNEQFF.

This clone came up a few times. This rearrangement joins TRBV5-1 to TRBJ1-2; D is undetermined. The germline V gene has CDR1 SGHRS and CDR2 YFSETQ. CDR3 length equals 17 residues. Trimming cost V 0 bases and J 0 bases, with 15 bases left between them. The CDR3 nucleotides read TGCGCCAGCAGCTTGGGAGGGAGGAAGAAGGCTAACTATGGCTACACCTTC. This sequence encodes CASSLGGRKKANYGYTF.

The chain has TRBV6-5 and TRBJ2-7; a possible D gene is TRBD2 (6 bases). Trimming shortened V by 6 bases and J by 2 bases, and 17 bases separated the two germline ends. CDR3 length equals 15 residues. Germline loops: CDR1 MNHEY, CDR2 SVGAGI. The CDR3 DNA follows: TGTGCCAGCAGCTGGAGACTAGATCGGGCCTACGAGCAGTACTTC. It translates to CASSWRLDRAYEQYF.

The chain couples TRBV24-1 to TRBJ2-3; D perhaps matches TRBD2 (5 bases). V was clipped by 4 bases and J by 6 bases, with 7 bases between them. Germline CDR1 KGHDR, CDR2 SFDVKD. The CDR3 covers 12 residues. The CDR3 DNA is TGTGCCACCAGTGAAGGAGGCGATACGCAGTATTTT. Translation gives CATSEGGDTQYF.

CDR3 bases: TGCGCCAGCAGCCAAGATACAGGCCGATCCACCGGGGAGCTGTTTTTT. It is translated as CASSQDTGRSTGELFF. The J gene is TRBJ2-2, the V gene TRBV4-3, with a tentative D call TRBD1 (5 bases). Germline V gene sequence: CDR1 LGHNA, CDR2 YSLEER. The CDR3 consists of 16 residues. V dropped 0 bases and J dropped 4 bases, with 12 bases sitting between them.

The V gene is TRBV19, the J gene TRBJ2-7; 7 nucleotides line up with TRBD2. Trimming cost V 9 bases and J 2 bases; bases outside gene matches: 13. The CDR3 is 15 residues long. Germline lookup yields CDR1 LNHDA and CDR2 SQIVND (reference sequence). CDR3: CASGSWGGTPYEQYF. The CDR3 region has the DNA TGTGCCAGCGGTTCTTGGGGAGGGACGCCCTACGAGCAGTACTTC.

This chain links TRBV5-6 with TRBJ2-7, with D perhaps matching TRBD1 (6 bases). The CDR3 loop spans 13 amino acids. V was clipped by 1 base and J by 3 bases, with 8 bases between them. CDR1 is SGHDT, CDR2 YYEEEE, per germline. The CDR3 DNA sequence: TGTGCCAGCAGCTTGACAGGGCTCTACGAGCAGTACTTC. Its translation is CASSLTGLYEQYF. Full variable domain (outside the CDR3, taken from reference TRBV5-6 and TRBJ2-7): DAGVTQSPTHLIKTRGQQVTLRCSPKSGHDTVSWYQQALGQGPQFIFQYYEEEERQRGNFPDRFSGHQFPNYSSELNVNALLLGDSALYLCASSLTGLYEQYFGPGTRLTVT.

This chain connects TRBV18 to TRBJ1-1; 7 bases align to TRBD1. Trimming took 3 bases from V and 5 from J; bases not matched to a gene: 9. Per germline, CDR1 KGHSH and CDR2 LQKENI. The CDR3 sequence is 15 residues long. CDR3 in DNA: TGTGCCAGCTCACCGGCTGGGACAGAGGGGACTGAAGCTTTCTTT. Its translation: CASSPAGTEGTEAFF.

J is TRBJ2-3 and V is TRBV5-1, with D perhaps TRBD2 (5 bases). CDR1 SGHRS and CDR2 YFSETQ come from the germline V gene. The CDR3 totals 18 residues. V lost 1 base and J 0 bases, leaving 18 bases between the germline ends. In nucleotides, the CDR3 is TGCGCCAGCAGCTTGAGGGCAGGAGGAAGCTCTAGCACAGATACGCAGTATTTT. This gives the protein CASSLRAGGSSSTDTQYF.

The genes are TRBV24-1 and TRBJ2-7, with TRBD2 matching 13 bases. CDR1 KGHDR and CDR2 SFDVKD come from the germline V gene. Trimming cost V 0 bases and J 5 bases; bases outside gene matches: 3. The length of the CDR3 is 16 residues. CDR3 nucleotides: TGTGCCACCAGTGATTTGCGGACTAGCGGGAGCCACGAGCAGTACTTC. It codes for CATSDLRTSGSHEQYF.

This clone was recorded once. The V gene is TRBV7-9, the J gene TRBJ1-2, with a weak D call TRBD1 (5 bases). V gave up 5 bases and J gave up 5 bases, with 15 bases separating them. The CDR3 consists of 14 residues. From germline, CDR1 is SEHNR and CDR2 FQNEAQ (reference sequence). CDR3 DNA: TGTGCCAGCAGCCTGCAGGGTGGAATATATGGCTACACCTTC. The encoded protein is CASSLQGGIYGYTF.